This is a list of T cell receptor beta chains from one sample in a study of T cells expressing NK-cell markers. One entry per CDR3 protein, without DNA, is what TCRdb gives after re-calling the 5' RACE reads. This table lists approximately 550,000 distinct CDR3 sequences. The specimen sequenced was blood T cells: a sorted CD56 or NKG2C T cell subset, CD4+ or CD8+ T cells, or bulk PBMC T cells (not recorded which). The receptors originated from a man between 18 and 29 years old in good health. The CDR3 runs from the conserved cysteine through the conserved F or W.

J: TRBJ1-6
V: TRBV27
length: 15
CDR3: CASTPLTGRDSPLHF

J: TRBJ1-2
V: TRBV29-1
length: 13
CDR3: CSVERGEGNGYTF

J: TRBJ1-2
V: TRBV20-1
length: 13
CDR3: CSARLDRIYGYTF

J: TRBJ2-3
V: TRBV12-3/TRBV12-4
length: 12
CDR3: CASGMTRDTQYF

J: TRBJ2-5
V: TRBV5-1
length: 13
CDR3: CASNLGEVETQYF

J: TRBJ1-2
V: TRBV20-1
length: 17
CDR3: CSARNPGTVLSERGYTF

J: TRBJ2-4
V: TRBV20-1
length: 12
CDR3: CSATAPPDIQYF

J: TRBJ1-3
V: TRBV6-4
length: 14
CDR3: CASSESISGNTIYF

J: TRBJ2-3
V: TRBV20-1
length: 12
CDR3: CSATDQKDTQYF

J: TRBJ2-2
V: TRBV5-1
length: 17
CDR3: CASSLEGSGSYTGELFF

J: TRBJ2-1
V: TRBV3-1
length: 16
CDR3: CASSQVLLAGGFGQFF

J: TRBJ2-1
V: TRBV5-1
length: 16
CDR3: CASSLPPSGRDNEQFF

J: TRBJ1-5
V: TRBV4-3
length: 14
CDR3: CASSQEGSRQPQHF

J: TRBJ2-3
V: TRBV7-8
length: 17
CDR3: CASSLYRDRVWTDTQYF

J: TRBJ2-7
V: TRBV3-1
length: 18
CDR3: CASSTRDRLYPWGYEQYF

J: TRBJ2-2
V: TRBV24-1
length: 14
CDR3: CATSTGQATGELFF

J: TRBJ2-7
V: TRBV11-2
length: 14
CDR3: CASSRWAGSYEQYF

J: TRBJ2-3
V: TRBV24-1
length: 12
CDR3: CATGNLEDTQYF

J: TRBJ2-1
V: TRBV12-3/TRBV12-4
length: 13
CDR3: CASSSGPEDEQFF

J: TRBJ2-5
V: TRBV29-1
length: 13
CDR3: CSALRPLGGTQYF

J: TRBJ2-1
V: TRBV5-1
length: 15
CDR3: CASSHVGTSVYEQFF

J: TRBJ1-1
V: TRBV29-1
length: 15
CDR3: CSVEDWRVTATEAFF

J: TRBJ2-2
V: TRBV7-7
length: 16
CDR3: CASSPRAGSGTGELFF

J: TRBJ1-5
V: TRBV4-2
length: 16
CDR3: CASSGDRGRVNQPQHF

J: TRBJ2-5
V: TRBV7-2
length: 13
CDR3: CASSRVQQETQYF

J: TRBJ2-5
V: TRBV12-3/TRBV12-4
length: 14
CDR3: CASSYTGRQETQYF

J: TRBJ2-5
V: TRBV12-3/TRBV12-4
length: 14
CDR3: CASSLGGGLRTQYF

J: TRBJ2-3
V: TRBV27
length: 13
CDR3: CASSLLGTDTQYF

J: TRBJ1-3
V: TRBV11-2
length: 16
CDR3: CASSLDVAGNGNTIYF

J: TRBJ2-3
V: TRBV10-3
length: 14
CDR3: CAISDLRGSDTQYF

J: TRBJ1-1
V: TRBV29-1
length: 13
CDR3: CSVGVRYYSEAFF

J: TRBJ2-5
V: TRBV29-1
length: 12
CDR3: CSVADYIETQYF

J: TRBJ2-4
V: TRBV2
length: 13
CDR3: CASRATGAHIQYF

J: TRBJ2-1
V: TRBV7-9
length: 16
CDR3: CASSLETGTSGDEQFF

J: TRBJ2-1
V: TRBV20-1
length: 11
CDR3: CSWDDLNEQFF

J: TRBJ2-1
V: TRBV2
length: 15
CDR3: CASSGTSGRNNEQFF

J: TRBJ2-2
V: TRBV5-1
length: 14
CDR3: CATGRDSGTGELFF